This paragraph covers one TCR beta chain sequence. Its cognate antigen is unknown. This record belongs to a study of T-cell memory formation after mild COVID-19. As for the study in general: The TCR clusters were mostly specific to one donor. The study's findings and limits: Confirmation was lacking for SARS-CoV-2 specificity of second-wave clones that peaked on day 37. Contracting CD4+ clones sat mainly in CM and EM; CD8+ in EMRA.

Trimming took 2 bases from V and 0 from J, leaving 2 bases between them. In germline, CDR1 is LNHNV, CDR2 YYDKDF (reference sequence). The CDR3 totals 13 residues. Constant-segment-primed 5'RACE gave TCR alpha and TCR beta cDNA libraries with sample barcodes and UMIs. TCRdb independently ran MiXCR on the 5' RACE reads; one entry per CDR3 protein. The sample yields about 120,000 distinct CDR3 sequences, 22% seen once. Sequencing was done on a sample of PBMCs or a T cell subset sorted from them (not recorded which). The V call is TRBV15, the J call TRBJ1-3, with D unclear. The TCR originated in a man aged 18 to 29 who had mild COVID-19 (a few samples of this study predate the infection). Cell type and time point are not known. The CDR3 loop is CATSRTSGNTIYF. The DNA for the CDR3 is TGTGCCACCAGCAGAACCTCTGGAAACACCATATATTTT.